This T cell receptor (beta chain) was captured by sequencing in a study of Tregs in tolerant kidney transplant recipients. Germline trimming cut 2 bases from V and 5 bases from J; bases unmatched to any gene: 5. The germline CDR1 and CDR2 sequences are SGDLS and YYNGEE. There are 15 residues in the CDR3. The method was immunoSEQ multiplex PCR; TCRdb's version includes in-frame clones alone and lacks a portion of them. The sample carries under 95,000 clones, 85% to 95% recorded once. The rearrangement joins TRBV9 to TRBJ2-5; 11 bases agree with TRBD1. The sample was Tregs from blood, taken before the transplant. This sequence was found in a human donor who received a combined kidney and bone marrow transplant. The CDR3 nucleotides are TGTGCCAGCAGCGTCGGACAGGGGGCCGGGGAGACCCAGTACTTC. Translated, it gives CASSVGQGAGETQYF.